These 21 T cell receptor beta chains were sequenced from one sample in a study of T cell responses to AZD1222 COVID-19 vaccine (dated by TCRdb to the early 2020s). The library relied on the immunoSEQ multiplex PCR assay. TCRdb took this table from immuneACCESS and kept in-frame rearrangements with V and J called. Such tables lack part of the clones; where checked against another copy, unresolved V genes explain under half of the gap, and the rest is unexplained. Counted in this sample were 90,000 to 110,000 clones; about 90% of them appeared once. The ten largest clonotypes hold roughly 6.9% of the sample. Explained via the paper, the time point label denotes: baseline before first vaccination. Sequenced here: peripheral blood, sampled on day 0 of AZD1222 vaccination. These receptors all come from an adult in good health.

This chain links TRBV7-3 with TRBJ2-1, with 8 nucleotides matching TRBD2. This CDR3 has 15 residues. Per germline, CDR1 SGHTA and CDR2 FQGTGA. With V trimmed by 5 bases and J by 5 bases, 8 bases remained unmatched. CDR3 amino acids: CASSTYGGAHNEQFF. The CDR3 coding sequence is TGTGCCAGCAGCACCTACGGGGGGGCACACAATGAGCAGTTCTTC. The variable domain in full, with the rest retrieved from reference TRBV7-3 and TRBJ2-1, is GAGVSQTPSNKVTEKGKYVELRCDPISGHTALYWYRQSLGQGPEFLIYFQGTGAADDSGLPNDRFFAVRPEGSVSTLKIQRTERGDSAVYLCASSTYGGAHNEQFFGPGTRLTVL.

V usage is TRBV30 and J usage is TRBJ2-7; 12 bases line up with TRBD2. CDR1 and CDR2 from the germline V gene are GTSNPN and SVGIG (reference sequence). The CDR3 is 15 residues long. V trimming: 0 bases; J trimming: 4 bases; junction bases outside the gene matches: 4. The CDR3 spells CAWSVGLAGSYEQYF. The DNA for the CDR3 is TGTGCCTGGAGTGTCGGACTAGCGGGAAGTTACGAGCAGTACTTC.

This clone was seen a few times. The V gene is TRBV27, the J gene TRBJ1-1, with TRBD1 as a possible D gene (6 bases). Germline CDR1 MNHEY, CDR2 SMNVEV (reference sequence). With 6 bases removed from V and 4 bases from J, the gap between germline ends came to 18 bases. The CDR3 has 15 residues. The DNA for the CDR3 is TGTGCCAGCAGATCCCAGACAGGTCGGGGCACTGAAGCTTTCTTT. Protein: CASRSQTGRGTEAFF.

The V and J genes are TRBV10-3 and TRBJ2-5, with D unresolved. Trimming removed 6 bases from V and 4 bases from J, with 12 bases in between. CDR3 length: 13 amino acids. Germline V gene lookup returns CDR1 ENHRY and CDR2 SYGVKD. The DNA of the CDR3 is TGTGCCATCAGCCCTCGACCTCGAGAGACCCAGTACTTC. Amino acids: CAISPRPRETQYF.

The chain links TRBV5-1 to TRBJ2-7, with no clear D. V shed 0 bases and J shed 7 bases, with 11 bases lying between them. CDR1 SGHRS and CDR2 YFSETQ come from the germline V gene. The CDR3 is 13 residues long. In DNA form, the CDR3 reads TGCGCCAGCAGCTTGGTACAGATGGGGGAGCAGTACTTC. This gives the protein CASSLVQMGEQYF.

This clone was recorded only once. V is TRBV19 and J is TRBJ1-1; tentatively, D is TRBD1 (5 bases). Trimming stripped 6 bases from V and 0 bases from J, with 17 bases between. This CDR3 is 16 amino acids long. Germline CDR1 reads LNHDA; CDR2 reads SQIVND (reference sequence). CDR3 in amino acids: CASRLGGGYMNTEAFF. The CDR3 region has the DNA TGTGCCAGTAGGCTCGGCGGGGGATACATGAACACTGAAGCTTTCTTT.

V usage is TRBV3-1 (or the pseudogene TRBV3-2) and J usage is TRBJ2-7; 11 positions match TRBD1. Germline loops: CDR1 LGHDT, CDR2 YNNKEL (reference sequence). V dropped 1 base and J dropped 6; count of bases not matched to a gene: 5. The CDR3 is 15 residues long. The CDR3 is CASSQGTGGRGEQYF. The DNA of the CDR3 is TGTGCCAGCAGCCAAGGGACAGGGGGCAGGGGCGAGCAGTACTTC.

The chain uses TRBV5-5 and TRBJ1-4; 7 bases fit TRBD1. The CDR3 has 13 residues. Germline V gene data show CDR1 as SGHKS and CDR2 as YYEKEE (reference sequence). The ends lost 4 bases at V and 8 bases at J; junction bases unmatched: 5. CDR3 sequence: CASSTGAGEKLFF. CDR3 coding DNA: TGTGCCAGCAGCACAGGGGCGGGAGAAAAACTGTTTTTT.

This chain links TRBV5-1 with TRBJ2-5; TRBD2 matches at 11 bases. Germline V gene data show CDR1 as SGHRS and CDR2 as YFSETQ. V shed 0 bases and J 1 base; nucleotides not matched to a gene: 8. The CDR3 is 18 residues long. The CDR3 protein is CASSLGGTSGTTQETQYF. The CDR3 DNA is TGCGCCAGCAGCTTGGGAGGGACTAGCGGAACCACCCAAGAGACCCAGTACTTC.

The chain employs TRBV18 and TRBJ1-4; D ambiguous. This CDR3 region has 13 residues. V lost 4 bases and J lost 8, with 11 bases in between. The germline gives CDR1 KGHSH, CDR2 LQKENI. The CDR3 DNA follows: TGTGCCAGCTCACGTGGACCAAACGAAAAACTGTTTTTT. It codes for CASSRGPNEKLFF.

V gene TRBV7-2 combines with J gene TRBJ2-7, with 11 bases lining up with TRBD2. CDR3 length equals 15 residues. Germline loops: CDR1 SGHTA, CDR2 FQGNSA. V dropped 4 bases and J dropped 1; count of bases not matched to a gene: 3. This chain's CDR3 is CASSSRTSGSYEQYF. The CDR3, as DNA: TGTGCCAGCAGCTCGAGGACTAGCGGGTCCTACGAGCAGTACTTC.

This chain uses TRBV19 with TRBJ1-1; D gene ambiguous. The CDR3 covers 13 residues. V shed 3 bases and J shed 3 bases, with 8 bases lying between them. Germline V gene lookup returns CDR1 LNHDA and CDR2 SQIVND (reference sequence). The CDR3 loop reads CASSMQPDTEAFF. The CDR3, as DNA: TGTGCCAGTAGTATGCAACCTGACACTGAAGCTTTCTTT.

CDR3 nucleotides: TGCGCCAGCAGCCTACGGACTAGCGGGGATGAGCAGTTCTTC. Its protein product is CASSLRTSGDEQFF. V is TRBV4-3 and J is TRBJ2-1; 12 bases line up with TRBD2. Germline loops: CDR1 LGHNA, CDR2 YSLEER. The ends lost 4 bases at V and 8 bases at J; junction bases unmatched: 3. The CDR3 has 14 amino acids.

J is TRBJ1-4 and V is TRBV19; D unresolved. The CDR3 is 15 residues long. With 3 bases removed from V and 0 bases from J, the gap between germline ends came to 8 bases. Germline V gene sequence: CDR1 LNHDA, CDR2 SQIVND (reference sequence). The CDR3 sequence: CASSIAIATNEKLFF. Here the CDR3 DNA reads TGTGCCAGTAGTATCGCCATCGCAACTAATGAAAAACTGTTTTTT.

This sequence joins TRBV5-1 and TRBJ2-1, with 10 nucleotides matching TRBD2. J was trimmed by 3 bases and V by 7 bases; bases with no gene match: 4. This CDR3 has 14 residues. The germline gives CDR1 SGHRS, CDR2 YFSETQ. The CDR3 DNA is TGCGCCAGCGGTAGCGGGGGGTTCTACAATGAGCAGTTCTTC. Translation: CASGSGGFYNEQFF.

In its sample, this clone was seen a few times. The chain joins TRBV7-9 to TRBJ1-1; D call uncertain. V lost 1 base, J lost 4 bases, and 4 bases lay in between. The CDR3 is 12 residues long. In germline, CDR1 is SEHNR, CDR2 FQNEAQ (reference sequence). This CDR3 reads CASSLVITEAFF. CDR3 nucleotide sequence: TGTGCCAGCAGCTTAGTAATCACTGAAGCTTTCTTT.

The chain uses TRBV4-2 and TRBJ2-7, with 7 bases identical to TRBD2. The length of the CDR3 is 19 residues. The germline CDR1 and CDR2 sequences are LGHNA and YNFKEQ. Trimming removed 0 bases from V and 3 bases from J; junction bases left unmatched: 17. The CDR3 bases are TGTGCCAGCAGCCAAGACTCCAGACTAGCCGCCACGATACACTACGAGCAGTACTTC. It yields the protein CASSQDSRLAATIHYEQYF.

The chain links TRBV14 to TRBJ2-1; TRBD2 aligns across 7 bases. Germline trimming cut 4 bases from V and 4 bases from J; bases unmatched to any gene: 4. CDR1 and CDR2 from the germline V gene are SGHDN and FVKESK. The CDR3 has 14 amino acids. CDR3 in amino acids: CASSLRTRYNEQFF. The CDR3 DNA sequence: TGTGCCAGCAGCCTCCGGACTAGGTACAATGAGCAGTTCTTC.

The V call is TRBV5-5, the J call TRBJ1-5, with 8 bases aligning to TRBD1. This CDR3 has 16 amino acids. In germline, CDR1 is SGHKS, CDR2 YYEKEE (reference sequence). With 4 bases clipped from V and 7 bases from J, the junction kept 13 bases outside the gene matches. CDR3 bases: TGTGCCAGCAGCGGCGGGTTCGACAGGGGTCGCCAGCCCCAGCATTTT. This codes for CASSGGFDRGRQPQHF.

The chain combines TRBV18 with TRBJ1-5; the D gene is possibly TRBD1 (6 bases). The ends were cut back, 3 bases at V and 4 bases at J, with 13 bases in the middle. The CDR3 consists of 15 residues. From germline, CDR1 is KGHSH and CDR2 LQKENI. The CDR3 DNA is TGTGCCAGCTCACCCCTCAGGGGTCAGAATCAGCCCCAGCATTTT. Translated: CASSPLRGQNQPQHF.

There are a few counts of this clone. V and J are TRBV9 and TRBJ1-5, with D possibly matching TRBD1 (6 bases). The V end lost 2 bases, the J end lost 5 bases, and 11 bases lay between the germline ends. The CDR3 runs to 14 residues. The germline CDR1 and CDR2 sequences are SGDLS and YYNGEE. The CDR3 loop is CASSVGGYDQPQHF. CDR3 nucleotide sequence: TGTGCCAGCAGCGTTGGGGGCTATGATCAGCCCCAGCATTTT.